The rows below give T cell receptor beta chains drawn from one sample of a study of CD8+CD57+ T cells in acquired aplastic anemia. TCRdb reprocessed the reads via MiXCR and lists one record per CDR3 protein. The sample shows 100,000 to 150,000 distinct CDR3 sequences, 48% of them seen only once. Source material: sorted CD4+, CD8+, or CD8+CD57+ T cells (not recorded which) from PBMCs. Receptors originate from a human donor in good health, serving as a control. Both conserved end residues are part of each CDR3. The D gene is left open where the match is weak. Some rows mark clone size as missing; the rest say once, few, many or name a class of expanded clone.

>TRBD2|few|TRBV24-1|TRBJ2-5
CATSDLGEGIKETQYF
TGTGCCACCAGTGATTTAGGGGAGGGAATCAAAGAGACCCAGTACTTC
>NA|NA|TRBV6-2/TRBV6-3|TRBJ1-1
CASSYSARTGGRIGAEAFF
TGTGCCAGCAGTTACTCGGCCCGCACTGGGGGGCGCATTGGGGCTGAAGCTTTCTTT
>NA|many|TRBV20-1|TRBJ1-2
CSASLPRGASGYTF
TGCAGTGCTAGCCTCCCCCGGGGGGCTTCTGGCTACACCTTC
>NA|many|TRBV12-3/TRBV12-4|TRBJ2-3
CASRAASSTDTQYF
TGTGCCAGCAGGGCCGCATCTAGCACAGATACGCAGTATTTT
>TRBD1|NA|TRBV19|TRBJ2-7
CASSVGTGGSEQYF
TGTGCCAGTAGTGTTGGGACAGGGGGCAGCGAGCAGTACTTC
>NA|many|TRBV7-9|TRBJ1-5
CASSLGGAGQPQHF
TGTGCCAGCAGCTTGGGAGGGGCCGGGCAGCCCCAGCATTTT
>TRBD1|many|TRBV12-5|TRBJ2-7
CASGLRHRDRGEYEQYF
TGTGCTAGTGGTTTGAGACACCGGGACAGGGGCGAGTACGAGCAGTACTTC
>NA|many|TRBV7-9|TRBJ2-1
CASRLGYPISEQFF
TGTGCCAGCAGGCTAGGGTACCCCATAAGTGAGCAGTTCTTC
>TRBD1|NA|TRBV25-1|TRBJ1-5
CASSGQGKQPQHF
TGTGCCAGCAGCGGACAGGGGAAACAGCCCCAGCATTTT
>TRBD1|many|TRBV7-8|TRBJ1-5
CASSLGGDRNNQPQHF
TGTGCCAGCAGCTTAGGGGGGGACAGGAATAATCAGCCCCAGCATTTT
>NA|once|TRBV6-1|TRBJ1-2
CASSAQGHGYTF
TGTGCCAGCAGTGCCCAGGGCCATGGCTACACCTTC
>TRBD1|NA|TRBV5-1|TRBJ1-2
CASSLRRGQGYTF
TGCGCCAGCAGCTTGCGTAGGGGGCAAGGCTACACCTTC
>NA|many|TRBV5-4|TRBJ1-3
CASSYTGLISGNTIYF
TGTGCCAGCAGCTATACCGGACTCATCTCTGGAAACACCATATATTTT
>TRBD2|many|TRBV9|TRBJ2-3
CASSGSSGGAIPQYF
TGTGCCAGCAGCGGGAGCAGCGGGGGAGCAATACCGCAGTATTTT
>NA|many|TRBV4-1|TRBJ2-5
CASSQTGETQYF
TGCGCCAGCAGCCAAACTGGGGAGACCCAGTACTTC
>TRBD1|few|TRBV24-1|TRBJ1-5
CATSDSGQQNNQPQHF
TGTGCCACCAGTGACTCGGGACAGCAAAACAATCAGCCCCAGCATTTT
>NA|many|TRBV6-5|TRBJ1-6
CASSLDTGTYNSPLHF
TGTGCCAGCAGTTTGGACACCGGGACCTATAATTCACCCCTCCACTTT
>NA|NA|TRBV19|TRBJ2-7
CASRDITTSSEQYF
TGTGCCAGTAGAGACATTACAACCTCCTCCGAGCAGTACTTC
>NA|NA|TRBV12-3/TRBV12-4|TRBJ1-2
CASAGPGGYTF
TGTGCCAGTGCGGGGCCCGGCGGCTACACCTTC
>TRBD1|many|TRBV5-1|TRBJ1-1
CASSLRPQGSNTEAFF
TGCGCCAGCAGCCTTCGCCCACAGGGGTCGAACACTGAAGCTTTCTTT
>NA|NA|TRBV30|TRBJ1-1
CAWSDRPNTEAFF
TGTGCCTGGAGTGACCGGCCGAACACTGAAGCTTTCTTT
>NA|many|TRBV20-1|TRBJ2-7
CSASGRGNPYEQYF
TGCAGTGCCTCCGGCAGGGGAAACCCCTACGAGCAGTACTTC
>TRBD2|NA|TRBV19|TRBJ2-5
CASSSGLAGVLLRETQYF
TGTGCCAGTAGCTCGGGACTAGCGGGAGTACTATTGCGAGAGACCCAGTACTTC
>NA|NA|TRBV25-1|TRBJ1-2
CASSLGGTNYGYTF
TGTGCCAGCAGTTTGGGGGGAACTAACTATGGCTACACCTTC
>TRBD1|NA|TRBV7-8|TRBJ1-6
CASSPRTGSRNSPLHF
TGTGCCAGCAGCCCCCGGACAGGGTCGAGAAATTCACCCCTCCACTTT
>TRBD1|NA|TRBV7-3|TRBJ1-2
CASSDRVANYGYTF
TGTGCCAGCAGCGACAGGGTAGCTAACTATGGCTACACCTTC
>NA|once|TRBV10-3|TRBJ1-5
CAIRPEGGSQPQHF
TGTGCCATACGACCCGAGGGGGGTAGTCAGCCCCAGCATTTT
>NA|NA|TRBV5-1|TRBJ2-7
CASSLFGGSYEQYF
TGCGCCAGCAGCTTGTTTGGGGGGTCGTACGAGCAGTACTTC
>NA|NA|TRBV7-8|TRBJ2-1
CASSLGGGQADEQFF
TGTGCCAGCAGCTTGGGGGGGGGACAAGCCGATGAGCAGTTCTTC
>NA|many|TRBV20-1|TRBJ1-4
CSFRHPHLNEKLFF
TGCAGTTTTCGCCACCCACACCTTAATGAAAAACTGTTTTTT
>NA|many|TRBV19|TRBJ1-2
CASTQYGGQNYGYTF
TGTGCCAGTACTCAATACGGCGGGCAGAACTATGGCTACACCTTC
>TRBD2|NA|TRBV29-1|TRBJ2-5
CSVARGGRLETQYF
TGCAGCGTCGCCCGGGGGGGCCGATTAGAGACCCAGTACTTC
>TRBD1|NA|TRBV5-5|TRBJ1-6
CAGSVNRGTEGSPLHF
TGTGCCGGCAGCGTCAACAGGGGGACGGAAGGTTCACCCCTCCACTTT
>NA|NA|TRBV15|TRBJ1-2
CATSRDVNYGYTF
TGTGCCACCAGCAGAGACGTGAACTATGGCTACACCTTC
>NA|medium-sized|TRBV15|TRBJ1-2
CATSKRQNYGYTF
TGTGCCACCAGCAAGAGACAAAACTATGGCTACACCTTC
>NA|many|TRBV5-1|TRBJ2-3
CASSLAATDTQYF
TGCGCCAGCAGCTTGGCCGCCACAGATACGCAGTATTTT